A single sample is the source of the 19 T cell receptor beta chains below, sequenced in a study of T cell responses to AZD1222 COVID-19 vaccine. The protocol was immunoSEQ multiplex PCR, while the TCRdb copy is restricted to in-frame clones and leaves out a portion. The sample holds 150,000 to 200,000 clones, just over 90% seen once. The source was peripheral blood, collected 28 days after the second AZD1222 dose. The origin of the receptors is an adult who received the AZD1222 COVID-19 vaccine.

The rearrangement links TRBV7-9 to TRBJ2-1, with D perhaps TRBD2 (6 bases). Deletions cut 5 bases from V and 8 bases from J, with 19 bases between. This CDR3 has 15 residues. The germline CDR1 and CDR2 sequences are SEHNR and FQNEAQ (reference sequence). This chain's CDR3 is CASSPRPLGGDEQFF. The CDR3 DNA is TGTGCCAGCAGCCCCAGACCCTTGGGGGGTGATGAGCAGTTCTTC. Using reference TRBV7-9 and TRBJ2-1 for the parts outside the CDR3, the full variable domain is DTGVSQNPRHKITKRGQNVTFRCDPISEHNRLYWYRQTLGQGPEFLTYFQNEAQLEKSRLLSDRFSAERPKGSFSTLEIQRTEQGDSAMYLCASSPRPLGGDEQFFGPGTRLTVL.

The chain is built from TRBV5-1 and TRBJ2-1, with 8 positions matching TRBD2. J lost 7 bases, V lost 4 bases, and 7 bases had no gene match. Germline CDR1 is SGHRS and CDR2 is YFSETQ. The CDR3 is made up of 14 amino acids. The CDR3 bases are TGCGCCAGCAGCCGTATAGCGGGGCAGAATGAGCAGTTCTTC. Protein sequence: CASSRIAGQNEQFF.

This CDR3 is CASSLDRDREKLFF. CDR3 DNA: TGTGCCAGCAGCCTCGACAGGGATCGAGAAAAACTGTTTTTT. The J gene is TRBJ1-4, the V gene TRBV5-5; 7 nucleotides agree with TRBD1. Germline V CDR1 and CDR2: SGHKS, YYEKEE (reference sequence). The CDR3 consists of 14 residues. J was trimmed by 8 bases and V by 4 bases; bases with no gene match: 8.

The J gene is TRBJ1-4, the V gene TRBV5-6; TRBD1 aligns across 10 bases. This CDR3 region has 14 residues. The germline V gene has CDR1 SGHDT and CDR2 YYEEEE. With 2 bases clipped from V and 8 bases from J, the junction kept 3 bases outside the gene matches. The DNA of the CDR3 is TGTGCCAGCAGCTTTGTGACAGGGGGCGAAAAACTGTTTTTT. This translates into CASSFVTGGEKLFF.

The chain recombines TRBV7-9 with TRBJ1-3, with D maybe TRBD1 (6 bases). Germline CDR1 reads SEHNR; CDR2 reads FQNEAQ (reference sequence). Trimming took 2 bases from V and 7 from J, leaving 24 bases between them. The CDR3 has 18 residues. Here the CDR3 reads CASSLRPITKTGGNTIYF. In DNA, the CDR3 is TGTGCCAGCAGCTTAAGACCGATCACGAAGACAGGCGGTAACACCATATATTTT.

The J gene is TRBJ2-5, the V gene TRBV5-6; D not certain. This CDR3 comprises 14 residues. Per the germline V gene, CDR1 is SGHDT and CDR2 is YYEEEE. Trimming left V 0 bases short and J 5 bases short, with 11 bases between. CDR3 nucleotide sequence: TGTGCCAGCAGCTTGGGCTGGAGTCCGGAGACCCAGTACTTC. Its protein product is CASSLGWSPETQYF.

The chain employs TRBV7-2 and TRBJ1-2; D perhaps matches TRBD1 (5 bases). The germline V gene has CDR1 SGHTA and CDR2 FQGNSA. Deletions cut 6 bases from V and 7 bases from J, with 21 bases between. This CDR3 comprises 15 residues. CDR3 in DNA: TGTGCCAGCAGGCCAGCTGGGGGGTGGTCGCGTGGCTACACCTTC. This encodes CASRPAGGWSRGYTF.

The J gene is TRBJ2-3, the V gene TRBV7-9; perhaps TRBD1 as D (5 bases). The V gene lost 5 bases and the J gene lost 7 bases, with 19 bases spanning the gap. The germline V gene has CDR1 SEHNR and CDR2 FQNEAQ (reference sequence). The CDR3 runs to 15 residues. CDR3 sequence: CASSLRAPPLNTQYF. CDR3 nucleotide sequence: TGTGCCAGCAGCCTCAGGGCTCCGCCGTTAAATACGCAGTATTTT.

The V call is TRBV5-1, the J call TRBJ2-2; 10 bases line up with TRBD2. The CDR3 is made up of 18 amino acids. With V trimmed by 0 bases and J by 7 bases, 12 bases remained unmatched. CDR1 is SGHRS, CDR2 YFSETQ, per germline. CDR3 nucleotides: TGCGCCAGCAGCTTGGCCCCCAGCAGCGGGGGGGCAGTCGGGGAGCTGTTTTTT. It specifies CASSLAPSSGGAVGELFF.

The chain is built from TRBV11-2 and TRBJ1-2; 9 bases are shared with TRBD1. CDR1 is SGHAT, CDR2 FQNNGV, per germline. The V and J ends lost 5 bases and 7 bases, in that order; junction bases with no gene match: 2. The CDR3 loop spans 12 amino acids. The DNA for the CDR3 is TGTGCCAGCAGCGGGACAGGGTTTGGCTACACCTTC. It specifies CASSGTGFGYTF.

The CDR3 DNA is TGTGCCAGCAGTTTAATGGCAGGGAGGGATTCACCCCTCCACTTT. Translation: CASSLMAGRDSPLHF. The chain is built from TRBV27 and TRBJ1-6; perhaps TRBD1 as D (5 bases). V shed 2 bases and J shed 8 bases, with 13 bases lying between them. The CDR3 is made up of 15 amino acids. CDR1 MNHEY and CDR2 SMNVEV come from the germline V gene (reference sequence).

This sequence joins TRBV5-5 and TRBJ1-2, with TRBD1 as a possible D gene (5 bases). The CDR3 has 13 residues. CDR1 SGHKS and CDR2 YYEKEE come from the germline V gene (reference sequence). V was trimmed by 0 bases and J by 8 bases, leaving 11 bases between them. The CDR3 coding sequence is TGTGCCAGCAGCTTGGTTGGGGGAGGAGGCTACACCTTC. Its protein product is CASSLVGGGGYTF.

The J gene is TRBJ1-4, the V gene TRBV5-1, with a possible D match to TRBD1 (6 bases). Germline lookup yields CDR1 SGHRS and CDR2 YFSETQ. Deletions cut 3 bases from V and 8 bases from J, with 20 bases between. CDR3 length: 16 amino acids. The CDR3 loop reads CASSSSVPGAGEKLFF. The CDR3, as DNA: TGCGCCAGCAGCTCCTCCGTACCAGGGGCTGGCGAAAAACTGTTTTTT.

The genes are TRBV7-9 and TRBJ1-1; maybe TRBD1 (6 bases). Trimming removed 5 bases at V and 1 base at J, with 14 bases between. Germline values: CDR1 SEHNR, CDR2 FQNEAQ (reference sequence). The CDR3 totals 15 residues. The DNA of the CDR3 is TGTGCCAGCAGCCCACCCTCCAGGGGGAACACTGAAGCTTTCTTT. Translation: CASSPPSRGNTEAFF. Drawing the rest from reference TRBV7-9 and TRBJ1-1, the complete variable domain is DTGVSQNPRHKITKRGQNVTFRCDPISEHNRLYWYRQTLGQGPEFLTYFQNEAQLEKSRLLSDRFSAERPKGSFSTLEIQRTEQGDSAMYLCASSPPSRGNTEAFFGQGTRLTVV.

This clone has a handful of counts. The chain has TRBV18 and TRBJ2-7; TRBD2 might be the D (5 bases). The V gene lost 4 bases and the J gene lost 3 bases, with 13 bases spanning the gap. The germline gives CDR1 KGHSH, CDR2 LQKENI. CDR3 length equals 14 residues. DNA of the CDR3: TGTGCCAGCTCACTCGGCCGGGGTAGCTACGAGCAGTACTTC. As protein: CASSLGRGSYEQYF.

The rearrangement uses TRBV15 and TRBJ1-5; D is unclear. Germline loops: CDR1 LNHNV, CDR2 YYDKDF (reference sequence). Deletions cut 5 bases from V and 11 bases from J, with 19 bases between. The CDR3 sequence is 14 residues long. CDR3 DNA sequence: TGTGCCACCAGCCTCCAAAGGGCAAAAACGGCCCAGCATTTT. This sequence encodes CATSLQRAKTAQHF.

This chain joins TRBV5-4 and TRBJ1-2; tentative D call: TRBD1 (6 bases). Per germline, CDR1 SGHNT and CDR2 YYREEE (reference sequence). V shed 0 bases and J shed 4 bases, with 10 bases lying between them. The CDR3 has 14 residues. Here the CDR3 DNA reads TGTGCCAGCAGCTTGGCAGGGGAGGGCTATGGCTACACCTTC. Protein sequence: CASSLAGEGYGYTF. Full variable domain (outside the CDR3, taken from reference TRBV5-4 and TRBJ1-2): ETGVTQSPTHLIKTRGQQVTLRCSSQSGHNTVSWYQQALGQGPQFIFQYYREEENGRGNFPPRFSGLQFPNYSSELNVNALELDDSALYLCASSLAGEGYGYTFGSGTRLTVV.

This chain joins TRBV6-5 and TRBJ1-2; 7 positions agree with TRBD1. This CDR3 region has 15 residues. J lost 5 bases, V lost 5 bases, and 11 bases had no gene match. The germline gives CDR1 MNHEY, CDR2 SVGAGI. The CDR3: CASSLYRGDNYGYTF. The DNA for the CDR3 is TGTGCCAGCAGTCTGTACAGGGGAGATAATTATGGCTACACCTTC.

The rearrangement joins TRBV3-1 (or the pseudogene TRBV3-2) to TRBJ1-2; TRBD1 matches at 9 bases. Trimming cost V 6 bases and J 2 bases; bases outside gene matches: 10. Per germline, CDR1 LGHDT and CDR2 YNNKEL (reference sequence). The CDR3 is 16 amino acids. The CDR3: CASSSAGDRVNYGYTF. CDR3 in DNA: TGTGCCAGCAGTTCGGCCGGGGACAGGGTCAACTATGGCTACACCTTC.